The 30 T cell receptor beta chains given below trace back to one sample, sequenced in a study of cytomegalovirus exposure and HLA in healthy donors (dated by TCRdb to 2017 to 2019). The library was made by the immunoSEQ multiplex PCR assay. A mixture of 60 forward primers for TCR Vbeta segments and 13 reverse primers for TCR Jbeta segments was used in the multiplex PCR. TCRdb's version of the immuneACCESS table is confined to in-frame rearrangements and falls short of the full clone set. An unresolved V gene accounts for under half of the shortfall where checked; the remainder is of unknown origin. A total of under 150,000 clones appear in this sample, about 80% of them only once. The ten largest clones add up to about 3.8% of the sample. Sequencing was done on a sample of PBMCs. The receptors shown here come from a man aged 18 to 29 in good health and CMV-seronegative.

The rearrangement uses TRBV2 and TRBJ1-1; D unresolved. The germline CDR1 and CDR2 sequences are SNHLY and FYNNEI. Trimming cost V 5 bases and J 1 base, with 11 bases left between them. The CDR3 runs 14 residues. The CDR3 nucleotides are TGTGCCAGCAGTAGAATGGGCTGGAACACTGAAGCTTTCTTT. Translation gives CASSRMGWNTEAFF.

V usage is TRBV5-4 and J usage is TRBJ2-1; 10 nucleotides match TRBD2. The germline V gene encodes CDR1 SGHNT and CDR2 YYREEE (reference sequence). This CDR3 is built from 15 residues. The V and J ends lost 2 bases and 4 bases, in that order; junction bases with no gene match: 3. This CDR3 is CASSFGTSEYNEQFF. CDR3 nucleotides: TGTGCCAGCAGCTTCGGGACTAGCGAATACAATGAGCAGTTCTTC.

The V call is TRBV18, the J call TRBJ1-4; weak D call: TRBD1 (6 bases). The CDR3 loop spans 15 amino acids. V lost 3 bases, J lost 3 bases, and 11 bases lay in between. CDR1 and CDR2 (germline): KGHSH, LQKENI. CDR3 DNA sequence: TGTGCCAGCTCACCCCAGGGGCGATCTAATGAAAAACTGTTTTTT. Translation: CASSPQGRSNEKLFF.

The chain recombines TRBV6-5 with TRBJ1-1; 7 bases align to TRBD1. Germline trimming cut 0 bases from V and 4 bases from J; bases unmatched to any gene: 5. The CDR3 totals 15 residues. Germline values: CDR1 MNHEY, CDR2 SVGAGI. CDR3 sequence (DNA): TGTGCCAGCAGTTACTCGAACAGGGGCCTCACTGAAGCTTTCTTT. It translates to CASSYSNRGLTEAFF.

A few counts support this clone. J is TRBJ2-7 and V is TRBV11-2; D is ambiguous. Trimming pared 1 base from V and 3 bases from J, leaving 7 bases between. Germline CDR1 is SGHAT and CDR2 is FQNNGV. The CDR3 totals 13 residues. The chain's CDR3 is CASSLVQFYEQYF. Written as DNA, the CDR3 is TGTGCCAGCAGCTTAGTACAGTTCTACGAGCAGTACTTC.

This clone showed up just once. The V and J genes are TRBV28 and TRBJ2-5, with 8 bases aligning to TRBD2. Unmatched junction bases numbered 21, after V lost 5 bases and J lost 1 base. CDR1 and CDR2 from the germline V gene are MDHEN and SYDVKM. The CDR3 covers 20 residues. Here the CDR3 DNA reads TGTGCCAGCAGTGGAAAACTACTACAGGCCCCAGGACTAGCCCAAGAGACCCAGTACTTC. The encoded protein is CASSGKLLQAPGLAQETQYF.

This clone was recorded once. This CDR3 reads CASSISGESSYNEQFF. In DNA form, the CDR3 reads TGTGCCAGCAGTATATCGGGAGAAAGCTCCTACAATGAGCAGTTCTTC. This chain joins TRBV25-1 and TRBJ2-1, with a weak D call TRBD2 (6 bases). Trimming cost V 5 bases and J 0 bases, with 14 bases left between them. The germline gives CDR1 MGHDK, CDR2 SYGVNS. This CDR3 region has 16 residues.

Worth noting for this clone: The conserved final phenylalanine or tryptophan is absent from the CDR3, which likely points to a read error. The chain uses TRBV6-1 and TRBJ1-2, with 7 nucleotides matching TRBD1. Germline CDR1 and CDR2: MNHNS and SASEGT. This CDR3 region has 13 residues. After removal of 8 bases from V and 8 bases from J, the junction contained 11 bases not matched to a gene. The CDR3 sequence: CASALDRAAGYTL. CDR3 bases: TGTGCCAGCGCCCTCGACAGGGCGGCCGGCTACACCCTC.

This clone was observed a handful of times. This chain connects TRBV2 to TRBJ1-5; 9 bases align to TRBD1. The CDR3 consists of 15 residues. The V segment lost 5 bases and the J segment 7 bases; nucleotides outside the gene matches: 9. Germline CDR1 reads SNHLY; CDR2 reads FYNNEI. The CDR3 here is CASSRGTGMIQPQHF. CDR3 coding DNA: TGTGCCAGCAGTAGAGGGACAGGGATGATACAGCCCCAGCATTTT.

The chain couples TRBV4-2 to TRBJ2-7; 8 nucleotides agree with TRBD2. V was pared by 4 bases and J by 2 bases, with 13 bases of the junction left unmatched. CDR1 is LGHNA, CDR2 YNFKEQ, per germline. The CDR3 has 17 amino acids. This CDR3 reads CASSLDPSSGSPYEQYF. CDR3 nucleotide sequence: TGTGCCAGCAGCCTAGACCCCTCTAGCGGGTCGCCCTACGAGCAGTACTTC.

This sequence joins TRBV6-5 and TRBJ1-1; no firm D call. The CDR3 has 12 residues. The germline V gene encodes CDR1 MNHEY and CDR2 SVGAGI. The V end lost 4 bases, the J end lost 11 bases, and 14 bases lay between the germline ends. Here the CDR3 reads CASSWGGAKAFF. The CDR3 DNA reads TGTGCCAGCAGTTGGGGAGGAGCTAAGGCTTTCTTT.

The chain couples TRBV5-8 to TRBJ1-1; 10 bases agree with TRBD1. The germline V gene encodes CDR1 SGHTS and CDR2 YDEGEE. The V segment lost 4 bases and the J segment 1 base; nucleotides outside the gene matches: 13. This CDR3 contains 18 residues. CDR3 nucleotide sequence: TGTGCCAGCAGCCGCCCGGACAGGGGGAGGTTGAAGAACACTGAAGCTTTCTTT. This codes for CASSRPDRGRLKNTEAFF.

This rearrangement joins TRBV18 to TRBJ1-1; 9 nucleotides line up with TRBD1. The CDR3 is made up of 15 amino acids. V shed 1 base and J 1 base; nucleotides not matched to a gene: 1. CDR1 and CDR2 from the germline V gene are KGHSH and LQKENI. DNA of the CDR3: TGTGCCAGCTCACCACAGGGACAGGGGAACACTGAAGCTTTCTTT. Translated, it gives CASSPQGQGNTEAFF.

The CDR3 sequence is CASSSKTSGSANEQYF. In DNA form, the CDR3 reads TGTGCCAGCAGTTCTAAAACTAGCGGGAGTGCGAACGAGCAGTACTTC. This chain uses TRBV27 with TRBJ2-7; 11 bases map to TRBD2. The V gene's germline CDR1 is MNHEY and CDR2 SMNVEV (reference sequence). The length of the CDR3 is 16 residues. The V and J ends lost 4 bases and 5 bases, in that order; junction bases with no gene match: 10.

This chain uses TRBV5-4 with TRBJ1-1; TRBD1 matches 10 bases. CDR1 is SGHNT, CDR2 YYREEE, per germline (reference sequence). The CDR3 is 14 amino acids. The V gene end was trimmed by 4 bases and the J gene end by 5 bases; junction bases not matched to a gene: 5. CDR3 DNA: TGTGCCAGCAGCCCCGGGACAGGGGCAACTGAAGCTTTCTTT. As protein: CASSPGTGATEAFF.

This clone has a handful of counts. The chain has TRBV9 and TRBJ1-5; D is possibly TRBD1 (5 bases). Deletions cut 0 bases from V and 3 bases from J, with 10 bases between. Germline V gene sequence: CDR1 SGDLS, CDR2 YYNGEE. The CDR3 is 15 residues long. In nucleotides, the CDR3 is TGTGCCAGCAGCGTAGAGGGGCTTGACAATCAGCCCCAGCATTTT. Its translation is CASSVEGLDNQPQHF.

The chain joins TRBV5-6 to TRBJ1-1; D might be TRBD1 (5 bases). Germline V gives CDR1 SGHDT, CDR2 YYEEEE. The CDR3 has 15 residues. Trimming cost V 0 bases and J 6 bases, with 15 bases left between them. This CDR3 reads CASSLAWGGVAEAFF. The CDR3 DNA reads as TGTGCCAGCAGCTTGGCATGGGGGGGGGTCGCTGAAGCTTTCTTT.

This clone was detected only once. V usage is TRBV7-3 and J usage is TRBJ2-1; D is undetermined. Germline CDR1 is SGHTA and CDR2 is FQGTGA. This CDR3 is 15 amino acids long. V lost 1 base to trimming and J lost 5 bases, with 12 bases between them. CDR3 residues: CASSLIRKRNNEQFF. The CDR3 DNA reads as TGTGCCAGCAGCTTAATCAGGAAACGGAACAATGAGCAGTTCTTC.

The V gene is TRBV28, the J gene TRBJ2-7, with D possibly matching TRBD1 (5 bases). Deletions cut 7 bases from V and 0 bases from J, with 13 bases between. The CDR3 is 14 residues long. The germline CDR1 and CDR2 sequences are MDHEN and SYDVKM. CDR3 protein: CASTSAGISYEQYF. CDR3 sequence (DNA): TGTGCCAGCACCTCGGCAGGGATCTCCTACGAGCAGTACTTC.

Concerning this clone itself: The same CDR3 is also encoded by other DNA sequences in this sample. The chain uses TRBV7-6 and TRBJ2-1; 8 bases match TRBD1. Trimming cost V 5 bases and J 2 bases; bases outside gene matches: 5. Germline lookup yields CDR1 SGHVS and CDR2 FNYEAQ. This CDR3 has 15 residues. The DNA for the CDR3 is TGTGCCAGCAGCGTCGACAGGGGAGCCTACAATGAGCAGTTCTTC. The encoded protein is CASSVDRGAYNEQFF.

The chain carries TRBV18 and TRBJ2-7, with D unresolved. CDR1 is KGHSH and CDR2 is LQKENI in the germline V gene. The CDR3 is made up of 16 amino acids. V lost 3 bases, J lost 2 bases, and 17 bases lay in between. In DNA form, the CDR3 reads TGTGCCAGCTCACCCCTAGACCTTTCGGTGACCTACGAGCAGTACTTC. This encodes CASSPLDLSVTYEQYF.

The V gene is TRBV30, the J gene TRBJ2-7; D perhaps matches TRBD1 (6 bases). Germline CDR1 and CDR2: GTSNPN and SVGIG (reference sequence). This CDR3 is 14 amino acids long. V lost 0 bases and J lost 7, with 16 bases in between. CDR3 residues: CAWSVTGDFYEQYF. In DNA, the CDR3 is TGTGCCTGGAGTGTGACAGGCGACTTCTATGAGCAGTACTTC.

The CDR3 DNA reads TGTGCCAGCAGCCCCGGGACCGGGACATTGCTTGAGACCCAGTACTTC. The encoded protein is CASSPGTGTLLETQYF. This chain connects TRBV9 to TRBJ2-5, with D possibly matching TRBD1 (6 bases). CDR3 size: 16 residues. Germline CDR1 SGDLS, CDR2 YYNGEE. V lost 4 bases and J 5 bases, leaving 21 bases between the germline ends.

J is TRBJ2-7 and V is TRBV6-5; 8 bases agree with TRBD1. Germline trimming cut 8 bases from V and 0 bases from J; bases unmatched to any gene: 6. CDR1 and CDR2 from the germline V gene are MNHEY and SVGAGI. CDR3 length equals 14 residues. Here the CDR3 DNA reads TGTGCCAGCGCGTACAGGGGGAGCTCCTACGAGCAGTACTTC. Translated, it gives CASAYRGSSYEQYF.

The CDR3 nucleotides are TGTGCCAGCAGTGTAACAGGCTTTTCTGGGGCCAACGTCCTGACTTTC. It encodes CASSVTGFSGANVLTF. The gene calls are TRBV28 and TRBJ2-6; the D gene is possibly TRBD1 (5 bases). The germline V and J ends were trimmed by 5 bases and 1 base, with 12 bases remaining between them. This CDR3 spans 16 amino acids. CDR1 MDHEN and CDR2 SYDVKM come from the germline V gene.

The gene calls are TRBV27 and TRBJ1-6; TRBD1 matches 8 bases. CDR1 MNHEY and CDR2 SMNVEV come from the germline V gene (reference sequence). The CDR3 contains 19 residues. J lost 5 bases, V lost 1 base, and 13 bases had no gene match. The CDR3 loop reads CASSLYPWQGAVDNSPLHF. CDR3 sequence (DNA): TGTGCCAGCAGTTTATATCCGTGGCAGGGGGCCGTCGATAATTCACCCCTCCACTTT.

This chain connects TRBV7-9 to TRBJ1-2; 7 bases are a match to TRBD1. The germline gives CDR1 SEHNR, CDR2 FQNEAQ (reference sequence). The CDR3 extends over 15 amino acids. V lost 1 base, J lost 2 bases, and 4 bases stayed unmatched. The DNA of the CDR3 is TGTGCCAGCAGCTTAGGACAGGGCCTAAACTATGGCTACACCTTC. Its translation is CASSLGQGLNYGYTF. Full variable domain (missing parts from reference TRBV7-9 and TRBJ1-2): DTGVSQNPRHKITKRGQNVTFRCDPISEHNRLYWYRQTLGQGPEFLTYFQNEAQLEKSRLLSDRFSAERPKGSFSTLEIQRTEQGDSAMYLCASSLGQGLNYGYTFGSGTRLTVV.

The V gene is TRBV21-1, the J gene TRBJ1-3; the D call in the table, TRBD1, was not verified against the DNA. TRBV21-1 is flagged as a pseudogene. The CDR3 runs 14 residues. This chain's CDR3 is CASSNNNSGNTIYF. CDR3 sequence (DNA): TGTGCCAGCAGCAATAACAACTCTGGAAACACCATATATTTT.

The chain combines TRBV19 with TRBJ2-5; no clear D. The assigned J gene may be wrong: the sequence end matches TRBJ2-7 better. Germline CDR1 is LNHDA and CDR2 is SQIVND (reference sequence). CDR3 length equals 14 residues. This CDR3 is CASKELTNSYEQYF. The CDR3 nucleotides are TGTGCCAGTAAGGAGCTAACTAACTCCTACGAGCAGTACTTC.

This sequence joins TRBV5-1 and TRBJ2-7; TRBD1 agrees at 7 bases. The J segment lost 2 bases and the V segment lost 4 bases, leaving 12 bases of the junction unmatched. The V gene's germline CDR1 is SGHRS and CDR2 YFSETQ. The CDR3 totals 16 residues. CDR3 sequence reads: CASSQTPGGPTYEQYF. For the CDR3, the DNA is TGCGCCAGCAGCCAAACACCAGGGGGACCAACCTACGAGCAGTACTTC.